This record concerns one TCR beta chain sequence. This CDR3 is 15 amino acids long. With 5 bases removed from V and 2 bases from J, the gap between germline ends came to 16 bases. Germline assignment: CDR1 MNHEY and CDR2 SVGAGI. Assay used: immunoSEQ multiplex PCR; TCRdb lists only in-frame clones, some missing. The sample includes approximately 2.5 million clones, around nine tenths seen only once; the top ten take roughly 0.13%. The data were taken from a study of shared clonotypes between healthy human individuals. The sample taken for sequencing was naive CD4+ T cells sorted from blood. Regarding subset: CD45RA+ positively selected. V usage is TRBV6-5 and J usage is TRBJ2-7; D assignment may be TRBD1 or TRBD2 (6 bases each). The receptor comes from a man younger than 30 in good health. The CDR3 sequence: CASSPIGGRAYEQYF. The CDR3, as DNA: TGTGCCAGCAGTCCAATCGGGGGCAGAGCCTACGAGCAGTACTTC.